The 14 T cell receptor beta chains below were found in one sample sequenced in a study of shared clonotypes between healthy human individuals. Generated by immunoSEQ multiplex PCR, the TCRdb table keeps only in-frame clones and is missing some. The sample shows some 2.1 million clones, 85% to 95% of them seen only once. The source material was naive CD4+ T cells sorted from blood. Subset denoted: CD45RA+ positively selected. All receptors derive from a young man in good health.

This chain links TRBV9 with TRBJ2-7, with 8 bases that match TRBD1. The junction had 12 bases not matched to a gene; V was cut back by 3 bases and J by 7 bases. CDR1 and CDR2 (germline): SGDLS, YYNGEE. CDR3 length equals 15 residues. CDR3 sequence (DNA): TGTGCCAGCAGCGCCGGACAGGGCGGCCTTGGAGAGCAGTACTTC. Translating gives CASSAGQGGLGEQYF.

This sequence joins TRBV11-2 and TRBJ2-3, with D perhaps TRBD1 or TRBD2 (5 bases each). The CDR3 is 13 amino acids. From germline, CDR1 is SGHAT and CDR2 FQNNGV. V was pared by 3 bases and J by 11 bases, with 15 bases between. CDR3 sequence: CASSLVPFGGQYF. CDR3 coding DNA: TGTGCCAGCAGCTTGGTGCCCTTTGGGGGGCAGTATTTT.

About this clone: The same CDR3 is also encoded by other DNA sequences in this sample. The genes are TRBV5-1 and TRBJ2-1; D possibly corresponds to TRBD1 (6 bases). Germline CDR1 is SGHRS and CDR2 is YFSETQ. The germline V and J ends were trimmed by 2 bases and 3 bases, with 15 bases remaining between them. The CDR3 runs 16 residues. CDR3 bases: TGCGCCAGCAGCTTAGGGGGTCCACTAAGCTACAATGAGCAGTTCTTC. Protein product: CASSLGGPLSYNEQFF.

V gene TRBV30 combines with J gene TRBJ1-5; 7 bases are a match to TRBD1. V shed 5 bases and J 2 bases; nucleotides not matched to a gene: 6. This CDR3 contains 14 residues. Germline CDR1 GTSNPN, CDR2 SVGIG (reference sequence). The CDR3 spells CAWALGQGNQPQHF. CDR3 sequence (DNA): TGTGCCTGGGCGTTAGGACAGGGCAATCAGCCCCAGCATTTT. Filled out from reference TRBV30 and TRBJ1-5, the complete variable domain reads SQTIHQWPATLVQPVGSPLSLECTVEGTSNPNLYWYRQAAGRGLQLLFYSVGIGQISSEVPQNLSASRPQDRQFILSSKKLLLSDSGFYLCAWALGQGNQPQHFGDGTRLSIL.

This clone is a singleton in its sample. In DNA, the CDR3 is TGTGCCAGCAGGTCTACCTCTAGCACAGATACGCAGTATTTT. Translated, it gives CASRSTSSTDTQYF. The J gene is TRBJ2-3, the V gene TRBV6-5, with D unresolved. Per the germline V gene, CDR1 is MNHEY and CDR2 is SVGAGI. V was shortened by 6 bases and J by 0 bases, with 10 bases between the two germline ends. The CDR3 sequence is 14 residues long.

The gene calls are TRBV6-1 and TRBJ1-3; a possible D gene is TRBD1 (5 bases). This CDR3 is 15 amino acids long. The V gene lost 6 bases and the J gene lost 11 bases, with 23 bases spanning the gap. Germline V CDR1 and CDR2: MNHNS, SASEGT. The CDR3 region is CASRAGGAGSGAIYF. DNA for the CDR3: TGTGCCAGCAGGGCTGGGGGTGCTGGGTCCGGCGCCATATATTTT.

As to this clone: The DNA is omitted, as the CDR3 cannot be located on it reliably, and the CDR3 follows TCRdb's listing. The J gene is TRBJ2-3, the V gene TRBV5-1; the DNA was not compared with TRBD1, the D call given in the table. Germline V gene lookup returns CDR1 SGHRS and CDR2 YFSETQ. 14 amino acids form the CDR3, both terminal residues included. CDR3 residues: CASILGPGADTQYF.

This chain uses TRBV13 with TRBJ2-5; D ambiguous. Trimming removed 5 bases at V and 4 bases at J, with 11 bases between. This CDR3 is 13 amino acids long. Germline CDR1 PRHDT, CDR2 FYEKMQ (reference sequence). The CDR3 region has the DNA TGTGCCAGCAGCCCGACTCGATCAGAGACCCAGTACTTC. Amino acids: CASSPTRSETQYF.

Notes on this clone: This sample also contains other DNA sequences that code for the same CDR3. The chain couples TRBV2 to TRBJ1-1; possibly TRBD1 for D (5 bases). Trimming shortened V by 1 base and J by 5 bases, and 8 bases separated the two germline ends. The CDR3 loop spans 13 amino acids. The germline V gene encodes CDR1 SNHLY and CDR2 FYNNEI. CDR3 coding DNA: TGTGCCAGCAGTGAAGAGCAGGGAACTGAAGCTTTCTTT. This encodes CASSEEQGTEAFF.

The chain couples TRBV7-9 to TRBJ1-4; TRBD1 agrees at 7 bases. The CDR3 loop spans 16 amino acids. Germline V gives CDR1 SEHNR, CDR2 FQNEAQ (reference sequence). With V trimmed by 3 bases and J by 7 bases, 11 bases remained unmatched. CDR3 coding DNA: TGTGCCAGCAGCTTTTGGGAAGGGCCAGGGGGTGAAAAACTGTTTTTT. Translation: CASSFWEGPGGEKLFF.

Of note for this clone: This sequence may be a read error, since a much larger clone differs from it by one base. The chain employs TRBV28 and TRBJ2-7; D ambiguous. With 8 bases removed from V and 3 bases from J, the gap between germline ends came to 8 bases. The germline V gene has CDR1 MDHEN and CDR2 SYDVKM. This CDR3 contains 11 residues. CDR3 residues: CASGVGYEQYF. The CDR3 region has the DNA TGTGCCAGCGGGGTGGGCTACGAGCAGTACTTC.

The chain recombines TRBV2 with TRBJ2-3; 7 bases match TRBD2. Trimming removed 10 bases from V and 6 bases from J; junction bases left unmatched: 4. Germline values: CDR1 SNHLY, CDR2 FYNNEI. The CDR3 has 11 amino acids. The CDR3 here is CATRLADTQYF. The CDR3 DNA sequence: TGTGCCACCCGACTAGCCGATACGCAGTATTTT.

The chain joins TRBV5-1 to TRBJ2-4, with 7 bases identical to TRBD1. The V and J ends lost 0 bases and 5 bases, in that order; junction bases with no gene match: 5. This CDR3 spans 15 amino acids. Germline V CDR1 and CDR2: SGHRS, YFSETQ. The chain's CDR3 is CASSLAFGTENIQYF. CDR3 sequence (DNA): TGCGCCAGCAGCTTGGCCTTCGGGACAGAAAACATTCAGTACTTC.

This chain uses TRBV18 with TRBJ1-6; D is possibly TRBD1 (5 bases). Trimming took off 6 bases at V and 4 bases at J, with 7 bases between the two ends. The CDR3 is 13 residues long. Germline V lookup: CDR1 KGHSH, CDR2 LQKENI. CDR3 loop: CASSGGYNSPLHF. Written as DNA, the CDR3 is TGTGCCAGCTCCGGGGGTTATAATTCACCCCTCCACTTT.